Below are 16 T cell receptor beta chains sequenced from a single sample in a study of blood T cell repertoires in COVID-19. The assay was immunoSEQ multiplex PCR, and TCRdb's table has in-frame clones only and misses some. Of 180,000 or so clones listed, 86% are singletons. Source material: peripheral blood. The receptors stem from a man aged 18 to 30 with acute or convalescent COVID-19.

This clone was seen once. The chain carries TRBV6-5 and TRBJ2-7; 10 bases line up with TRBD1. The CDR3 sequence is 14 residues long. Germline values: CDR1 MNHEY, CDR2 SVGAGI. With V trimmed by 6 bases and J by 2 bases, 4 bases remained unmatched. CDR3 DNA: TGTGCCAGCAGGGAGGGGACAGGGGCCTACGAGCAGTACGTC. Its translation: CASREGTGAYEQYV.

The J gene is TRBJ1-2, the V gene TRBV19; tentative D call: TRBD1 (6 bases). The CDR3 sequence is 15 residues long. The germline V gene has CDR1 LNHDA and CDR2 SQIVND (reference sequence). V lost 9 bases and J lost 2, with 19 bases in between. In DNA, the CDR3 is TGTGCCAGCTCGCGTCAGGGGACCGAGAACTATGGCTACACCTTC. Protein sequence: CASSRQGTENYGYTF.

This sequence joins TRBV10-3 and TRBJ1-5, with D unclear. V was clipped by 10 bases and J by 4 bases, with 14 bases between them. Germline CDR1 and CDR2: ENHRY and SYGVKD. The CDR3 contains 13 residues. CDR3 amino acids: CANTIAPNQPQHF. The CDR3 region has the DNA TGTGCCAACACAATAGCCCCAAATCAGCCCCAGCATTTT.

This rearrangement joins TRBV5-1 to TRBJ1-1, with D possibly TRBD1 on 6 matching bases. Per germline, CDR1 SGHRS and CDR2 YFSETQ. Between the trimmed V and J ends, which lost 4 bases and 1 base, there was a span of 11 bases. The CDR3 is 14 amino acids. This CDR3 reads CASSRSTGNTEAFF. Written as DNA, the CDR3 is TGCGCCAGCAGCCGATCGACAGGGAACACTGAAGCTTTCTTT.

V and J are TRBV5-6 and TRBJ2-5, with D possibly TRBD2 on 6 matching bases. CDR3 length: 14 residues. Trimming took off 1 base at V and 5 bases at J, with 12 bases between the two ends. Germline V lookup: CDR1 SGHDT, CDR2 YYEEEE. The CDR3 coding sequence is TGTGCCAGCAGCTTGTTGGGGGACTTCGAGACCCAGTACTTC. It yields the protein CASSLLGDFETQYF.

This chain joins TRBV7-2 and TRBJ2-3; 7 nucleotides align to TRBD2. Germline lookup yields CDR1 SGHTA and CDR2 FQGNSA. The CDR3 sequence is 15 residues long. V lost 2 bases, J lost 1 base, and 3 bases stayed unmatched. The CDR3, as DNA: TGTGCCAGCAGCTTATCTAGCGGTGGCACAGATACGCAGTATTTT. Its protein product is CASSLSSGGTDTQYF.

CDR3 in amino acids: CAWSVIQGPQNIQYF. The CDR3 nucleotides read TGTGCCTGGAGTGTAATCCAGGGGCCACAGAACATTCAGTACTTC. This rearrangement joins TRBV30 to TRBJ2-4; possible D gene TRBD1, 6 bases. Trimming removed 0 bases at V and 7 bases at J, with 16 bases between. The CDR3 runs 15 residues. Germline CDR1 is GTSNPN and CDR2 is SVGIG (reference sequence).

Worth noting for this clone: The identical CDR3 is also encoded by other nucleotide sequences in the sample. The chain carries TRBV19 and TRBJ1-1; D is unresolved. V lost 3 bases to trimming and J lost 1 base, with 6 bases between them. The CDR3 runs to 13 residues. CDR1 is LNHDA, CDR2 SQIVND, per germline (reference sequence). The CDR3 region has the DNA TGTGCCAGTAGTATTAACAAGAACACTGAAGCTTTCTTT. Its translation: CASSINKNTEAFF.

V usage is TRBV19 and J usage is TRBJ2-3; tentative D call: TRBD1 (5 bases). CDR1 is LNHDA, CDR2 SQIVND, per germline (reference sequence). Between the trimmed V and J ends, which lost 3 bases and 2 bases, there was a span of 12 bases. The CDR3 runs 15 residues. DNA for the CDR3: TGTGCCAGTAGTATCGGTGACAGATTCACAGATACGCAGTATTTT. Its protein product is CASSIGDRFTDTQYF.

The V gene is TRBV21-1, the J gene TRBJ2-7; the listed D gene, TRBD1, was not tested against the DNA. TRBV21-1 is a pseudogene segment. This CDR3 is built from 19 residues. The chain's CDR3 is CASSKAYKQGAYFTYEQYV. The CDR3, as DNA: TGTGCCAGCAGCAAAGCGTATAAACAGGGGGCCTACTTTACCTACGAGCAGTACGTC.

The chain joins TRBV12-3 or TRBV12-4 to TRBJ1-1; D perhaps matches TRBD1 (5 bases). The CDR3 is 11 amino acids. Trimming stripped 5 bases from V and 8 bases from J, with 9 bases between. As DNA, the CDR3 is TGTGCCAGCAGTGACAAGGGGGAAGCTTTCTTT. Encoded protein: CASSDKGEAFF.

The chain employs TRBV28 and TRBJ1-2, with D uncertain. CDR1 and CDR2 from the germline V gene are MDHEN and SYDVKM. CDR3 length: 14 amino acids. The germline V and J ends were trimmed by 7 bases and 2 bases, with 14 bases remaining between them. CDR3: CASNLMTGNYGYTF. Here the CDR3 DNA reads TGTGCCAGCAATCTGATGACGGGAAACTATGGCTACACCTTC.

The chain recombines TRBV6-5 with TRBJ2-1; D is uncertain. This CDR3 has 13 residues. V was shortened by 5 bases and J by 3 bases, with 8 bases between the two germline ends. Germline V CDR1 and CDR2: MNHEY, SVGAGI. The CDR3 sequence is CASSPDNYNEQFF. The CDR3 DNA sequence: TGTGCCAGCAGTCCCGACAACTACAATGAGCAGTTCTTC.

This chain connects TRBV19 to TRBJ2-1, with D possibly being TRBD2 (5 bases). The CDR3 loop spans 14 amino acids. V dropped 2 bases and J dropped 5 bases, with 10 bases sitting between them. Germline V gene data show CDR1 as LNHDA and CDR2 as SQIVND (reference sequence). The CDR3 DNA reads TGTGCCAGTAGTATACTAGCTGGGGACAATGAGCAGTTCTTC. This translates into CASSILAGDNEQFF.

The gene calls are TRBV5-6 and TRBJ1-6; D perhaps matches TRBD1 (5 bases). The V end was cut by 3 bases, the J end by 8 bases, with 18 bases between. CDR3 length equals 16 residues. CDR1 and CDR2 from the germline V gene are SGHDT and YYEEEE. The CDR3 is CASSWSGDPIYSPLHF. The CDR3 DNA reads TGTGCCAGCAGCTGGTCGGGGGATCCGATATATTCACCCCTCCACTTT.

This clone appeared a few times. This specimen includes other DNA sequences encoding the same CDR3. This chain joins TRBV7-3 and TRBJ2-2; maybe TRBD1 (6 bases). The germline V gene has CDR1 SGHTA and CDR2 FQGTGA. The CDR3 has 14 residues. Trimming left V 5 bases short and J 1 base short, with 8 bases between. The CDR3, as DNA: TGTGCCAGCAGCCCGGGACAGAACACCGGGGAGCTGTTTTTT. It codes for CASSPGQNTGELFF.